This entry concerns a single T cell receptor (beta chain). CDR1 and CDR2 (germline): MNHEY, SVGAGI. This CDR3 comprises 14 residues. Trimming at V came to 2 bases and at J to 2 bases, leaving 3 bases not matched to a gene. The source of the sample is a study of blood T cell repertoires in COVID-19. Across the study: Researchers got acute and convalescent COVID-19 samples from the United States, Italy and Spain.

Under the authors' procedure: Quantification of nucleated cells was approximated via reference gene primer amplification. Clones were sequenced by immunoSEQ multiplex PCR, and TCRdb holds only the in-frame ones, with some missing. D and trimming come from the DNA, and the V and J calls and clone size come from that table. The top ten hold roughly 8% of the sample, which has approximately 140,000 clones, 70% to 90% seen once. The V and J genes are TRBV6-5 and TRBJ2-7; 7 bases are shared with TRBD1. The source is a woman aged 55-70 years with COVID-19, enrolled during active disease. Sequenced: peripheral blood. CDR3 region: CASSYQGTAYEQYF. In DNA, the CDR3 is TGTGCCAGCAGTTACCAGGGGACAGCCTACGAGCAGTACTTC.